The 26 T cell receptor beta chains reported below all come from one sample, sequenced in a study of shared clonotypes between healthy human individuals. Produced via immunoSEQ multiplex PCR; TCRdb's table is partial and in-frame only. The top ten clones hold 0.13% of a sample with some 2 million clones, 90% to 95% of them seen once. The sample taken for sequencing was naive CD4+ T cells sorted from blood. Subset here: CD45RA+ positively selected. These receptors all stem from a man aged 18 to 29 in good health.

This chain links TRBV4-3 with TRBJ1-4; D may be TRBD1 (5 bases). This CDR3 is built from 17 residues. V was trimmed by 1 base and J by 3 bases, leaving 15 bases between them. Germline V gene lookup returns CDR1 LGHNA and CDR2 YSLEER. Written as DNA, the CDR3 is TGCGCCAGCAGCCAAGTCGGCGGCAGGGCGTCTAATGAAAAACTGTTTTTT. It codes for CASSQVGGRASNEKLFF.

V gene TRBV28 combines with J gene TRBJ1-1, with 7 bases matching TRBD1. CDR3 length equals 17 residues. With 2 bases clipped from V and 0 bases from J, the junction kept 9 bases outside the gene matches. The V gene's germline CDR1 is MDHEN and CDR2 SYDVKM. Here the CDR3 DNA reads TGTGCCAGCAGTTTAGTCGGCAGGGGGATGATGAACACTGAAGCTTTCTTT. Translation gives CASSLVGRGMMNTEAFF.

A note on this clone: Other nucleotide sequences in the sample specify the same CDR3. V is TRBV10-3 and J is TRBJ2-2, with D unclear. Germline CDR1 is ENHRY and CDR2 is SYGVKD. The CDR3 consists of 11 residues. Trimming took off 6 bases at V and 3 bases at J, with 2 bases between the two ends. The CDR3 is CAIRDTGELFF. CDR3 in DNA: TGTGCCATCAGAGACACCGGGGAGCTGTTTTTT.

Concerning this clone itself: A much larger clonotype is one base distant, so this may be a read error. V gene TRBV5-6 combines with J gene TRBJ2-2; either TRBD1 or TRBD2 may fit D (6 bases each). CDR3 size: 15 residues. CDR1 is SGHDT, CDR2 YYEEEE, per germline. The CDR3 DNA is TGTGCCAGCAGCATCGGGACAAGGAACACCGGGGGGCTGTTTTTT. Amino acids: CASSIGTRNTGGLFF.

The rearrangement joins TRBV2 to TRBJ2-2, with no clear D. Per germline, CDR1 SNHLY and CDR2 FYNNEI. The CDR3 totals 12 residues. V lost 6 bases to trimming and J lost 4 bases, with 6 bases between them. CDR3 nucleotides: TGTGCCAGCAGGGTCACCACCGGGGAGCTGTTTTTT. Translating gives CASRVTTGELFF.

This chain connects TRBV5-4 to TRBJ1-1; TRBD1 is a possible D gene (6 bases). Germline loops: CDR1 SGHNT, CDR2 YYREEE (reference sequence). Trimming removed 4 bases at V and 2 bases at J, with 15 bases between. The CDR3 totals 15 residues. The CDR3 DNA sequence: TGTGCCAGCAGCCGGAACACGGGGGCAAACACTGAAGCTTTCTTT. The encoded protein is CASSRNTGANTEAFF.

The chain recombines TRBV27 with TRBJ2-7; TRBD1 might be the D (6 bases). Deletions cut 2 bases from V and 2 bases from J, with 16 bases between. The CDR3 is 16 amino acids. The germline CDR1 and CDR2 sequences are MNHEY and SMNVEV (reference sequence). The CDR3 DNA reads TGTGCCAGCAGTTTAAGGGGGTCCCTTTCTCCCTACGAGCAGTACTTC. Amino acids: CASSLRGSLSPYEQYF.

DNA of the CDR3: TGCGCCAGCAGCAACACAGGGGGCGCCTATGGCTACACCTTC. Its protein is CASSNTGGAYGYTF. This rearrangement joins TRBV4-1 to TRBJ1-2; 9 positions agree with TRBD1. V trimming: 5 bases; J trimming: 4 bases; junction bases outside the gene matches: 5. This CDR3 region has 14 residues. The germline V gene has CDR1 MGHRA and CDR2 YSYEKL.

The chain carries TRBV6-6 and TRBJ2-7, with D unclear. In germline, CDR1 is MNHNY, CDR2 SVGAGI (reference sequence). V lost 2 bases and J lost 1, with 9 bases in between. The CDR3 sequence is 14 residues long. This chain's CDR3 is CASSYTDGSYEQYF. The CDR3 nucleotides read TGTGCCAGCAGTTACACCGACGGGTCCTACGAGCAGTACTTC.

The chain recombines TRBV19 with TRBJ2-7; tentative D call: TRBD2 (6 bases). The length of the CDR3 is 15 residues. Trimming cost V 6 bases and J 3 bases, with 18 bases left between them. CDR1 and CDR2 (germline): LNHDA, SQIVND (reference sequence). In DNA form, the CDR3 reads TGTGCCAGTAGCATCCATCAACCGGGGGTCTACGAGCAGTACTTC. Amino acids: CASSIHQPGVYEQYF.

The chain carries TRBV7-9 and TRBJ2-1, with 13 bases matching TRBD2. The germline CDR1 and CDR2 sequences are SEHNR and FQNEAQ (reference sequence). The junction had 9 bases not matched to a gene; V was cut back by 5 bases and J by 8 bases. This CDR3 is 16 amino acids long. CDR3 residues: CASSTQTSGGPHEQFF. The CDR3 DNA sequence: TGTGCCAGCAGCACCCAGACTAGCGGGGGGCCTCATGAGCAGTTCTTC.

Here the CDR3 DNA reads TGTGCCAGCAGGTCCGGGACAGGGGCTACGGAGCAGTACTTC. Residues: CASRSGTGATEQYF. This chain links TRBV28 with TRBJ2-7, with 10 bases that match TRBD1. From germline, CDR1 is MDHEN and CDR2 SYDVKM. The CDR3 runs to 14 residues. Trimming removed 6 bases from V and 7 bases from J; junction bases left unmatched: 9.

This rearrangement joins TRBV5-4 to TRBJ2-7; 7 bases fit TRBD1. The J segment lost 5 bases and the V segment lost 3 bases, leaving 11 bases of the junction unmatched. CDR3 length: 15 residues. CDR1 is SGHNT and CDR2 is YYREEE in the germline V gene (reference sequence). In DNA, the CDR3 is TGTGCCAGCAGCTCAACTACAGGGGCGCATCACGAGCAGTACTTC. Protein product: CASSSTTGAHHEQYF.

This clone was found once. Distinct nucleotide sequences in the sample also encode this CDR3. This chain connects TRBV5-1 to TRBJ2-2, with a weak D call TRBD1 (5 bases). This CDR3 comprises 15 residues. Looked up from germline, CDR1 is SGHRS and CDR2 is YFSETQ. V lost 2 bases and J 2 bases, leaving 10 bases between the germline ends. CDR3 nucleotide sequence: TGCGCCAGCAGCTTCGGGCAGGGCAACACCGGGGAGCTGTTTTTT. Translation: CASSFGQGNTGELFF. The whole variable domain, remainder taken from reference TRBV5-1 and TRBJ2-2, is KAGVTQTPRYLIKTRGQQVTLSCSPISGHRSVSWYQQTPGQGLQFLFEYFSETQRNKGNFPGRFSGRQFSNSRSEMNVSTLELGDSALYLCASSFGQGNTGELFFGEGSRLTVL.

The V and J genes are TRBV7-8 and TRBJ1-5, with TRBD1 as a possible D gene (6 bases). This CDR3 has 14 amino acids. Trimming took off 1 base at V and 14 bases at J, with 18 bases between the two ends. Per the germline V gene, CDR1 is SGHVS and CDR2 is FQNEAQ. CDR3 loop: CASSLGALGTQEHF. In nucleotides, the CDR3 is TGTGCCAGCAGCTTAGGGGCCCTCGGGACACAAGAGCATTTT.

This chain links TRBV28 with TRBJ1-6; the match to TRBD1 covers 8 bases. The V segment lost 6 bases and the J segment 8 bases; nucleotides outside the gene matches: 6. Per the germline V gene, CDR1 is MDHEN and CDR2 is SYDVKM. The CDR3 is made up of 14 amino acids. Written as DNA, the CDR3 is TGTGCCAGCAGACTGACAGGGGCCGATTCACCCCTCCACTTT. Its translation is CASRLTGADSPLHF.

This chain connects TRBV10-2 to TRBJ1-4; 10 nucleotides line up with TRBD1. Germline CDR1 reads WSHSY; CDR2 reads SAAADI. The CDR3 consists of 13 residues. The junction had 3 bases not matched to a gene; V was cut back by 8 bases and J by 6 bases. CDR3 sequence reads: CASAGTGDEKLFF. DNA for the CDR3: TGCGCCAGCGCCGGGACAGGGGATGAAAAACTGTTTTTT.

The V and J genes are TRBV5-1 and TRBJ1-1, with D possibly TRBD1 on 6 matching bases. The CDR3 covers 15 residues. Germline lookup yields CDR1 SGHRS and CDR2 YFSETQ. V shed 0 bases and J shed 5 bases, with 14 bases lying between them. CDR3 bases: TGCGCCAGCAGCTTGGCTGGCAGGGGCCCTACTGAAGCTTTCTTT. Translated, it gives CASSLAGRGPTEAFF.

J is TRBJ1-1 and V is TRBV18; D is ambiguous. CDR1 and CDR2 (germline): KGHSH, LQKENI. The V and J ends lost 1 base and 10 bases respectively, with 10 bases between them. This CDR3 comprises 12 residues. Written as DNA, the CDR3 is TGTGCCAGCTCACCACTGGCCGATTCAGCTTTCTTT. It translates to CASSPLADSAFF.

J is TRBJ1-2 and V is TRBV5-1; 9 positions match TRBD1. This CDR3 is 14 amino acids long. V lost 7 bases and J lost 6; bases outside the gene matches: 10. CDR1 is SGHRS, CDR2 YFSETQ, per germline. The CDR3 DNA is TGCGCCAGCGGACTTGGGGACAGGGCGGATGGCTACACCTTC. As protein: CASGLGDRADGYTF.

The rearrangement uses TRBV2 and TRBJ2-1, with D hard to call. CDR3 length: 13 residues. The germline CDR1 and CDR2 sequences are SNHLY and FYNNEI. V was shortened by 7 bases and J by 4 bases, with 11 bases between the two germline ends. DNA for the CDR3: TGTGCCAGCATAAGACTGCGTTACAATGAGCAGTTCTTC. It codes for CASIRLRYNEQFF.

V is TRBV6-5 and J is TRBJ1-4; D may be TRBD1 (6 bases). Germline V gene sequence: CDR1 MNHEY, CDR2 SVGAGI. The CDR3 runs 14 residues. The V and J ends lost 3 bases and 8 bases respectively, with 13 bases between them. The chain's CDR3 is CASSYISQGEKLFF. For the CDR3, the DNA is TGTGCCAGCAGTTATATCTCACAGGGCGAAAAACTGTTTTTT.

Worth noting for this clone: At the DNA level, this CDR3 is encoded by other sequences in the same sample as well. This chain links TRBV19 with TRBJ2-7, with a tentative D call TRBD1 (6 bases). V lost 6 bases and J lost 3, with 9 bases in between. CDR3 length: 12 residues. Germline CDR1 LNHDA, CDR2 SQIVND (reference sequence). The chain's CDR3 is CASSLQGYEQYF. In DNA form, the CDR3 reads TGTGCCAGTAGCCTACAGGGCTACGAGCAGTACTTC.

The CDR3 reads CASTLLSGNEQYF. CDR3 nucleotides: TGTGCCAGCACCCTACTGTCAGGAAACGAGCAGTACTTC. V is TRBV28 and J is TRBJ2-7; no clear D gene. Germline V gene data show CDR1 as MDHEN and CDR2 as SYDVKM. Trimming took off 7 bases at V and 5 bases at J, with 15 bases between the two ends. CDR3 length: 13 amino acids. Full variable domain (missing parts from reference TRBV28 and TRBJ2-7): DVKVTQSSRYLVKRTGEKVFLECVQDMDHENMFWYRQDPGLGLRLIYFSYDVKMKEKGDIPEGYSVSREKKERFSLILESASTNQTSMYLCASTLLSGNEQYFGPGTRLTVT.

The chain links TRBV18 to TRBJ1-2; unclear D gene. Germline V CDR1 and CDR2: KGHSH, LQKENI. This CDR3 comprises 12 residues. V dropped 6 bases and J dropped 4 bases, with 9 bases sitting between them. The CDR3 nucleotides read TGTGCCAGCTCCCCTAAGGGCTATGGCTACACCTTC. Encoded protein: CASSPKGYGYTF.

The chain has TRBV6-6 and TRBJ2-1, with TRBD2 matching over 10 bases. The V gene's germline CDR1 is MNHNY and CDR2 SVGAGI (reference sequence). The junction had 6 bases not matched to a gene; V was cut back by 6 bases and J by 7 bases. The CDR3 is 14 residues long. The CDR3 DNA is TGTGCCAGCAGCCTTGGACTAGCGGCGAATGAGCAGTTCTTC. It is translated as CASSLGLAANEQFF.